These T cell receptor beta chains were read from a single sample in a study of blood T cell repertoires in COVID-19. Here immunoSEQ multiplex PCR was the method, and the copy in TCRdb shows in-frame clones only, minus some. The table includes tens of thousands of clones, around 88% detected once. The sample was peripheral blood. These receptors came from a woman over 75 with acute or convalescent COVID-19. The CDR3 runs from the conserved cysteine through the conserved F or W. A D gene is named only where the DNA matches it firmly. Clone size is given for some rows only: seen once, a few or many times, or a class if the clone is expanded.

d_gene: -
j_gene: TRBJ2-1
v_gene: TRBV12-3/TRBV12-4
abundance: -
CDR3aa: CASSVKGGGEQFF
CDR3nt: TGTGCCAGCAGCGTTAAGGGGGGGGGTGAGCAGTTCTTC

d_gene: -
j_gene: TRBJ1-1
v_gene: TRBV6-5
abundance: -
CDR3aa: CASSGFLPANTEAFF
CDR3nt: TGTGCCAGCAGCGGGTTTTTGCCCGCGAACACTGAAGCTTTCTTT

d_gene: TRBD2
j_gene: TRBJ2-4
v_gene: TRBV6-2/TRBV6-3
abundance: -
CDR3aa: CASSTSGANIQYF
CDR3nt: TGTGCCAGCAGTACTAGCGGAGCCAACATTCAGTACTTC

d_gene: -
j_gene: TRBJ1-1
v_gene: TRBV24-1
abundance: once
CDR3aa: CATSDPGTEAFF
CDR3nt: TGTGCCACCAGTGACCCGGGCACTGAAGCTTTCTTT

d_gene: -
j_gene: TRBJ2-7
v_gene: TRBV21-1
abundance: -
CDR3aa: CASSKVGDSVSYEQYF
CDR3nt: TGTGCCAGCAGCAAAGTCGGTGACAGTGTCTCCTACGAGCAGTACTTC

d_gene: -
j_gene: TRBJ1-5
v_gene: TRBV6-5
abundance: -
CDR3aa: CASSPTGTSNQPQHF
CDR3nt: TGTGCCAGCAGTCCGACAGGAACTAGCAATCAGCCCCAGCATTTT

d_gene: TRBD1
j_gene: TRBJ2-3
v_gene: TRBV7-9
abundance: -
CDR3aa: CASSFSGGNADTQYF
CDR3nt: TGTGCCAGCAGCTTTTCAGGGGGCAATGCAGATACGCAGTATTTT

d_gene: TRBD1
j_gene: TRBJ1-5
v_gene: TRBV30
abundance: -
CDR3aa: CAWSTGGQPQHF
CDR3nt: TGTGCCTGGAGTACAGGGGGCCAGCCCCAGCATTTT

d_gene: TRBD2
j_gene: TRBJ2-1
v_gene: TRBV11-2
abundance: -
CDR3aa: CASSRQREGNEQFF
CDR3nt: TGTGCCAGCAGCCGACAGCGGGAGGGCAATGAGCAGTTCTTC

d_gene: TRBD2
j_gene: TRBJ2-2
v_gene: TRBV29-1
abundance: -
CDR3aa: CSVRIGGGNTGELFF
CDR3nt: TGCAGCGTTAGAATTGGGGGGGGTAACACCGGGGAGCTGTTTTTT

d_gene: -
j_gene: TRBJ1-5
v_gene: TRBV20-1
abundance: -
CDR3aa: CSASLGNSPGVPQHF
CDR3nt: TGCAGTGCTAGTTTGGGGAATTCACCGGGGGTGCCCCAGCATTTT

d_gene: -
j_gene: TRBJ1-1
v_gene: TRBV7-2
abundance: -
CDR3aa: CASSFWGAMNTEAFF
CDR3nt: TGTGCCAGCAGCTTCTGGGGCGCAATGAACACTGAAGCTTTCTTT

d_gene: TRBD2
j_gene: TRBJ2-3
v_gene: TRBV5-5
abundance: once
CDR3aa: CASSLFSGGTDTQYF
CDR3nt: TGTGCCAGCAGCTTGTTTAGCGGGGGCACAGATACGCAGTATTTT

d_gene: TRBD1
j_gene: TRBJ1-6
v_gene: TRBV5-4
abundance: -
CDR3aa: CASSSSQGVRGSPLHF
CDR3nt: TGTGCCAGCAGCTCTTCACAGGGGGTCCGCGGTTCACCCCTCCACTTT

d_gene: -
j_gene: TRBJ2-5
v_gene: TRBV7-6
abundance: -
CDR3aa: CASSLQETQYF
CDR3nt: TGTGCCAGCAGCCTTCAAGAGACCCAGTACTTC

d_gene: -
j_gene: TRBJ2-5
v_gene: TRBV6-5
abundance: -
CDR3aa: CASSYPAGASVETQYF
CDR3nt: TGTGCCAGCAGTTACCCAGCAGGGGCCTCCGTAGAGACCCAGTACTTC

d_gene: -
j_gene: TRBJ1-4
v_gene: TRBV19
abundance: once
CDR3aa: CAGSSTGGEKLFF
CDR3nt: TGTGCCGGATCATCGACAGGCGGTGAAAAACTGTTTTTT

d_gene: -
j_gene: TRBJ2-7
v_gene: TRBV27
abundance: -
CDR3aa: CASRTGNSYEQYF
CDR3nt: TGTGCCAGCAGGACAGGCAACTCCTACGAGCAGTACTTC

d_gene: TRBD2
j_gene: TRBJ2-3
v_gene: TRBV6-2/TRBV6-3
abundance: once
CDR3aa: CASSYLTGTSGRAGTDTQYF
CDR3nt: TGTGCCAGCAGTTACTTAACCGGGACTAGCGGGAGGGCCGGCACAGATACGCAGTATTTT

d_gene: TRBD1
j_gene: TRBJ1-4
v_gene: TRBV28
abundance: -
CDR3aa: CASSIRTGHGVEKLFF
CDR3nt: TGTGCCAGCAGTATCCGGACAGGCCATGGTGTTGAAAAACTGTTTTTT

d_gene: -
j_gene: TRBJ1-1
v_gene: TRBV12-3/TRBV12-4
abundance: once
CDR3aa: CASSLAVNTEAFF
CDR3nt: TGTGCCAGCAGTTTGGCGGTGAACACTGAAGCTTTCTTT

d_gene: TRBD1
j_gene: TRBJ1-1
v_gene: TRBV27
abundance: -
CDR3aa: CASSFQGVTEAFF
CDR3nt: TGTGCCAGCAGTTTTCAGGGGGTCACTGAAGCTTTCTTT

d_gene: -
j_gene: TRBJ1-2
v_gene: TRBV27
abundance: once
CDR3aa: CASSPGATNRRGYTF
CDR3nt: TGTGCCAGCAGTCCTGGGGCAACAAATCGGCGAGGCTACACCTTC

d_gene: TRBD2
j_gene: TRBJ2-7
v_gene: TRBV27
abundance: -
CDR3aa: CASRRFAPGGSYEQYF
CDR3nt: TGTGCCAGCAGGCGATTCGCCCCGGGGGGCTCCTACGAGCAGTACTTC

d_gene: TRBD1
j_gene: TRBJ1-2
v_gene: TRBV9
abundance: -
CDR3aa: CASSAGTGYGYTF
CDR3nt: TGTGCCAGCAGCGCTGGGACAGGGTATGGCTACACCTTC

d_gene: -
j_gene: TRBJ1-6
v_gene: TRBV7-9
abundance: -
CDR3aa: CASSLDSVGNSPLHF
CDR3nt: TGTGCCAGCAGCTTAGATTCTGTCGGGAATTCACCCCTCCACTTT

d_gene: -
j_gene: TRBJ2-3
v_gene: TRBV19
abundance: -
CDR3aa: CASSTTSPTQYF
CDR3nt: TGTGCCAGTAGTACCACTAGTCCTACGCAGTATTTT

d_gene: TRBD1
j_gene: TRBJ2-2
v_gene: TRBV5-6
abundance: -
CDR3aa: CASSLLGGVSTGELFF
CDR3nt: TGTGCCAGCAGCTTGTTAGGGGGCGTAAGCACCGGGGAGCTGTTTTTT

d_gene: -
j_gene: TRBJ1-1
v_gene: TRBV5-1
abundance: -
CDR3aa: CASSPDGGLRARTEAFF
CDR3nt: TGCGCCAGCAGCCCGGACGGGGGGTTAAGGGCTCGGACTGAAGCTTTCTTT

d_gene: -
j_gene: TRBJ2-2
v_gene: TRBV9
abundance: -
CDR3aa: CASSLRQGGTGELFF
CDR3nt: TGTGCCAGCAGCCTCAGACAGGGAGGAACCGGGGAGCTGTTTTTT

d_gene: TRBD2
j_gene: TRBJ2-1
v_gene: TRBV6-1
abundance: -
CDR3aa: CASSGASGGYNEQFF
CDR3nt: TGTGCCAGCAGTGGAGCTAGCGGGGGTTACAATGAGCAGTTCTTC